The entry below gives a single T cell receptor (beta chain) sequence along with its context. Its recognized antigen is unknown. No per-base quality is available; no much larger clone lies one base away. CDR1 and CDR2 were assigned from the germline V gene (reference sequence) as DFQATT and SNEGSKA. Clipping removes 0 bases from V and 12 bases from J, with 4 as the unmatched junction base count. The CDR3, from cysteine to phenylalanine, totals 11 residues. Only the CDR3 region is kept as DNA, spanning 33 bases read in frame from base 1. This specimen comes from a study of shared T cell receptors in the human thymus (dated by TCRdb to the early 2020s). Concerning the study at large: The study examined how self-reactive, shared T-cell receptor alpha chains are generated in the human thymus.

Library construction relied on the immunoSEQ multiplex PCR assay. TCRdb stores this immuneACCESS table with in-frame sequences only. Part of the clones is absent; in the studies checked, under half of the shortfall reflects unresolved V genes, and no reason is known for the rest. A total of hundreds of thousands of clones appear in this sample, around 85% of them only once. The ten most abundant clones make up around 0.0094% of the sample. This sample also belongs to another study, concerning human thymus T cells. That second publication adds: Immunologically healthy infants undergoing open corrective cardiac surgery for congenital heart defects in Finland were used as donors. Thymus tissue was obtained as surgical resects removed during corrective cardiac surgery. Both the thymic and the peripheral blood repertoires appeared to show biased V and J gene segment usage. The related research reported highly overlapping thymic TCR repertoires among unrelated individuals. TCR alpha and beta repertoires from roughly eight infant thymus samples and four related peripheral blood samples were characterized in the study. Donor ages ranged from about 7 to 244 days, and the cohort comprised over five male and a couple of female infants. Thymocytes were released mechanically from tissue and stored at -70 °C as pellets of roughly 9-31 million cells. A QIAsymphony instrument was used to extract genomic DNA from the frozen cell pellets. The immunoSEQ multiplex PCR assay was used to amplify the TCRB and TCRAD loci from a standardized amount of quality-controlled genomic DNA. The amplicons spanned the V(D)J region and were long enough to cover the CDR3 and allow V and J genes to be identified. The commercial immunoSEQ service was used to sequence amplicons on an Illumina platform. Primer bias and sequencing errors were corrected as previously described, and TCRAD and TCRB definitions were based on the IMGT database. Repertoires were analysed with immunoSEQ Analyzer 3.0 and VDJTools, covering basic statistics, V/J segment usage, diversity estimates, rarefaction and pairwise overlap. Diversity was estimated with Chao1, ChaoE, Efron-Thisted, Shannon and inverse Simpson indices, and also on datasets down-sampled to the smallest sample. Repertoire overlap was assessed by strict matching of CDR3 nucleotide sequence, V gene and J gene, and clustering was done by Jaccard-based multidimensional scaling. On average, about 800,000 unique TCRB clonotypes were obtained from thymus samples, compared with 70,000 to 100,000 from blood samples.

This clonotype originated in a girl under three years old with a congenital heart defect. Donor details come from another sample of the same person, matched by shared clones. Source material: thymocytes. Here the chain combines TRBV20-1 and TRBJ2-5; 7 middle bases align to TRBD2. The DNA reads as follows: TGCAGTGCTAGAGACAGGACTAGAAAGTACTTC. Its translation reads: CSARDRTRKYF.